This TCR beta chain stems from a study of cytomegalovirus exposure and HLA in healthy donors. Study findings and constraints: Cytomegalovirus association was assigned to approximately 180 TCR beta chains. CMV antigen specificity was confirmed in vitro for three CMV-associated chains.

A few counts support this clone. Its antigen is unknown. PCR amplification relied on 60 Vbeta primers (plus 13 Jbeta primers). The protocol was immunoSEQ multiplex PCR, while the TCRdb copy is restricted to in-frame clones and leaves out a portion. The sample contains 90,000 to 150,000 clones, about 8.6% of which appear only once. At the time of sampling, donors were nominally healthy, though unrecorded immune exposures were likely. V lost 5 bases and J 4 bases, leaving 17 bases between the germline ends. Germline CDR1 reads SGHVS; CDR2 reads FQNEAQ. The CDR3 is made up of 15 amino acids. The sample was PBMCs. The J gene is TRBJ1-2, the V gene TRBV7-8; D might be TRBD1 (6 bases). The TCR sequence derives from a woman between 35 and 50 years old in good health and CMV-seropositive. CDR3 residues: CASSGQHQPIYGYTF. In nucleotides, the CDR3 is TGTGCCAGCAGCGGACAGCATCAACCCATCTATGGCTACACCTTC.